One and the same sample provided the 13 T cell receptor beta chains below, sequenced in a study of cytomegalovirus exposure and HLA in healthy donors. PCR was performed using 60 Vbeta and 13 Jbeta primers. Libraries were prepared by immunoSEQ multiplex PCR; TCRdb keeps only in-frame clonotypes and omits some of them. This sample yields roughly 150,000 clones, of which approximately 76% are seen a single time; about 5% belongs to the top ten. The sequencing input was PBMCs. These TCRs come from a woman aged 18 to 35 in good health and CMV-seropositive.

CDR3 bases: TGTGCCAGCAGCTTTGGTAGCGGGGGGGACCTTAGTAGCACAGATACGCAGTATTTT. Translating gives CASSFGSGGDLSSTDTQYF. The V call is TRBV5-4, the J call TRBJ2-3; 11 bases align to TRBD2. Looked up from germline, CDR1 is SGHNT and CDR2 is YYREEE (reference sequence). Trimming at V came to 2 bases and at J to 0 bases, leaving 11 bases not matched to a gene. This CDR3 is built from 19 residues. The whole variable domain, remainder taken from reference TRBV5-4 and TRBJ2-3, is ETGVTQSPTHLIKTRGQQVTLRCSSQSGHNTVSWYQQALGQGPQFIFQYYREEENGRGNFPPRFSGLQFPNYSSELNVNALELDDSALYLCASSFGSGGDLSSTDTQYFGPGTRLTVL.

The count of this clone is one. The chain is built from TRBV10-3 and TRBJ2-3; 11 positions match TRBD2. Germline V gene sequence: CDR1 ENHRY, CDR2 SYGVKD. This CDR3 is 14 amino acids long. V lost 5 bases to trimming and J lost 3 bases; unmatched junction nucleotides: 1. The CDR3 region has the DNA TGTGCCATCAGTAGGACTAGCGGGACAGATACGCAGTATTTT. This translates into CAISRTSGTDTQYF.

The chain carries TRBV5-1 and TRBJ2-5, with TRBD2 identical over 8 bases. Trimming at V came to 1 base and at J to 1 base, leaving 3 bases not matched to a gene. Germline-derived CDR1 and CDR2 are SGHRS and YFSETQ. The CDR3 runs to 15 residues. CDR3 region: CASSLMAGGQETQYF. The CDR3 DNA is TGCGCCAGCAGCTTGATGGCGGGGGGCCAAGAGACCCAGTACTTC.

The chain has TRBV7-9 and TRBJ2-1; maybe TRBD1 (6 bases). The CDR3 loop spans 15 amino acids. V lost 5 bases, J lost 0 bases, and 11 bases lay in between. Germline V gene data show CDR1 as SEHNR and CDR2 as FQNEAQ (reference sequence). The CDR3 sequence is CASSRRGSSYNEQFF. The DNA for the CDR3 is TGTGCCAGCAGCCGCAGGGGAAGCTCCTACAATGAGCAGTTCTTC.

The count of this clone is one. V and J are TRBV4-1 and TRBJ2-1; D ambiguous. V dropped 2 bases and J dropped 8 bases, with 10 bases sitting between them. CDR1 is MGHRA, CDR2 YSYEKL, per germline. The CDR3 totals 13 residues. The CDR3 sequence is CASSQTTYYEQFF. Written as DNA, the CDR3 is TGCGCCAGCAGCCAAACGACTTATTATGAGCAGTTCTTC.

The CDR3 sequence is CASSHNRDPTPVIQYF. The DNA for the CDR3 is TGCGCCAGCAGCCACAACAGGGACCCAACTCCGGTCATTCAGTACTTC. The chain carries TRBV4-1 and TRBJ2-4; D may be TRBD1 (6 bases). Germline CDR1 is MGHRA and CDR2 is YSYEKL. Deletions cut 3 bases from V and 9 bases from J, with 21 bases between. This CDR3 is built from 16 residues.

Points on this clone: The junction differs from germline at one of its ends, possibly a read error. The V gene is TRBV5-4, the J gene TRBJ2-1; TRBD1 aligns across 9 bases. Germline CDR1 and CDR2: SGHNT and YYREEE (reference sequence). CDR3 size: 15 residues. The CDR3 loop is CASSKDRGPYNGQFF. CDR3 DNA sequence: TGTGCCAGCAGCAAGGACAGGGGACCATACAATGGGCAGTTCTTC.

The chain carries TRBV10-3 and TRBJ2-3; TRBD2 matches at 8 bases. The CDR3 length is 15 residues. After removal of 7 bases from V and 4 bases from J, the junction contained 10 bases not matched to a gene. Looked up from germline, CDR1 is ENHRY and CDR2 is SYGVKD. The CDR3 is CAITRGGGGPDTQYF. CDR3 bases: TGTGCCATCACCCGGGGGGGCGGGGGGCCAGATACGCAGTATTTT.

The gene calls are TRBV19 and TRBJ1-1; D gene ambiguous. The CDR3 runs 14 residues. Germline assignment: CDR1 LNHDA and CDR2 SQIVND (reference sequence). V dropped 1 base and J dropped 1 base, with 7 bases sitting between them. CDR3 nucleotides: TGTGCCAGTAGTATAGGGGAGGGGAACACTGAAGCTTTCTTT. Protein product: CASSIGEGNTEAFF.

The chain uses TRBV19 and TRBJ2-1, with 8 bases identical to TRBD2. CDR3 length: 15 amino acids. From germline, CDR1 is LNHDA and CDR2 SQIVND (reference sequence). The V segment lost 3 bases and the J segment 5 bases; nucleotides outside the gene matches: 6. This CDR3 reads CASSITTSVHNEQFF. CDR3 nucleotides: TGTGCCAGTAGTATTACGACTAGCGTTCACAATGAGCAGTTCTTC.

This chain joins TRBV30 and TRBJ1-5; D unclear. The length of the CDR3 is 14 residues. The V and J ends lost 3 bases and 1 base respectively, with 10 bases between them. From germline, CDR1 is GTSNPN and CDR2 SVGIG (reference sequence). The CDR3: CAWSGETSNQPQHF. As DNA, the CDR3 is TGTGCCTGGAGCGGGGAGACAAGCAATCAGCCCCAGCATTTT.

The chain carries TRBV2 and TRBJ2-1, with 10 bases aligning to TRBD2. The CDR3 sequence is 15 residues long. CDR1 and CDR2 from the germline V gene are SNHLY and FYNNEI. With 8 bases clipped from V and 3 bases from J, the junction kept 7 bases outside the gene matches. CDR3 loop: CASRERGGVYNEQFF. CDR3 sequence (DNA): TGTGCCAGCCGGGAGCGGGGGGGCGTCTACAATGAGCAGTTCTTC.

On this clone: One end of the junction does not line up with germline, which may come from a read error. The chain is built from TRBV29-1 and TRBJ1-2; D unclear. The CDR3 has 12 amino acids. Germline V gene lookup returns CDR1 SQVTM and CDR2 ANQGSEA. CDR3 in DNA: TGCAGCGTTGGAGGACTCGCCGGCTCGTACGCCTTC. Translating it yields CSVGGLAGSYAF. Variable domain in full (rest from reference TRBV29-1 and TRBJ1-2): SAVISQKPSRDICQRGTSLTIQCQVDSQVTMMFWYRQQPGQSLTLIATANQGSEATYESGFVIDKFPISRPNLTFSTLTVSNMSPEDSSIYLCSVGGLAGSYAFGSGTRLTVV.